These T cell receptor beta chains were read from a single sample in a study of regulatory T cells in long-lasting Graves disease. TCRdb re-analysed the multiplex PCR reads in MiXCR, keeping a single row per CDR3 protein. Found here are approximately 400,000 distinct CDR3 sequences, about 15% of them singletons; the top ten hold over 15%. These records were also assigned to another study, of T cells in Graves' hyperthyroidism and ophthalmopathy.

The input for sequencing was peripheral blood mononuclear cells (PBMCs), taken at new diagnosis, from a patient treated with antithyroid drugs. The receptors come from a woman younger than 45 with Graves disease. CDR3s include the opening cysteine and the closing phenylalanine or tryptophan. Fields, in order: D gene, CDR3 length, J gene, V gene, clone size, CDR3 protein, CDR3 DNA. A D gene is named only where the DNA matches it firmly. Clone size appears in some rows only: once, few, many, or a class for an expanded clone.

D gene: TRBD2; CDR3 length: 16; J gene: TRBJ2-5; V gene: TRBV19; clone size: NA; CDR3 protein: CASSLGTSGTRLTQYF; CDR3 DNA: TGTGCCAGTAGTTTGGGGACTAGCGGGACTCGTCTGACCCAGTACTTC
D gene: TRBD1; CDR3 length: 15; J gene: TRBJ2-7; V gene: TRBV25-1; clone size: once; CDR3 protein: CASSSPGTGQVEQYF; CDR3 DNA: TGTGCCAGCAGTTCTCCCGGGACAGGGCAGGTCGAGCAGTACTTC
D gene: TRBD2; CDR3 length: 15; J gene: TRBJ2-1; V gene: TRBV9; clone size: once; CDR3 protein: CASSVVAGPNNEQFF; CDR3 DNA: TGTGCCAGCAGCGTAGTAGCGGGGCCCAACAATGAGCAGTTCTTC
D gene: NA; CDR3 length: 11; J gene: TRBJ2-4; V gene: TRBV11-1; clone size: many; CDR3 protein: CASSTANIQYF; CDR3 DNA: TGTGCCAGCAGCACCGCTAACATTCAGTACTTC
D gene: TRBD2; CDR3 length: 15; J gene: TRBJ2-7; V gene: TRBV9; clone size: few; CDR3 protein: CASSPLAGNSYEQYF; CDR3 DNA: TGTGCCAGCAGCCCACTAGCGGGTAACTCCTACGAGCAGTACTTC
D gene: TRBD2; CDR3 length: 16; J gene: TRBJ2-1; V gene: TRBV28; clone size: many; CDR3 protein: CASSLIRTSGHNEQFF; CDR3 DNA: TGTGCCAGCAGTTTGATTAGGACTAGCGGACACAATGAGCAGTTCTTC
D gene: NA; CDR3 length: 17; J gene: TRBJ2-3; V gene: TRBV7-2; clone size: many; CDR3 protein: CASSLSPFTTLTDTQYF; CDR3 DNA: TGTGCCAGCAGCTTATCCCCGTTCACTACCCTCACAGATACGCAGTATTTT
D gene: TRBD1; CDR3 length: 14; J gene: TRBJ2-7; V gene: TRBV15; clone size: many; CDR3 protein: CATSSATGLYEQYF; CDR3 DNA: TGTGCCACCAGCAGTGCGACAGGGCTCTACGAGCAGTACTTC
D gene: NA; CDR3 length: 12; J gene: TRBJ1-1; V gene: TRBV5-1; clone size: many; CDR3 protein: CASSFWNTEAFF; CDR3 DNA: TGCGCCAGCAGCTTCTGGAACACTGAAGCTTTCTTT
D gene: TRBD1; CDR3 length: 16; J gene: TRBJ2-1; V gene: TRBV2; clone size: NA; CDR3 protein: CASSKDQDRVYNEQFF; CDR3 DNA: TGTGCCAGCAGCAAGGACCAGGACAGGGTATACAATGAGCAGTTCTTC
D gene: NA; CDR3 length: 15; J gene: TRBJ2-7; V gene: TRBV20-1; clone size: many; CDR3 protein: CSARVGGARGGEQYF; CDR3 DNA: TGCAGTGCTAGAGTTGGGGGAGCTCGGGGTGGCGAGCAGTACTTC
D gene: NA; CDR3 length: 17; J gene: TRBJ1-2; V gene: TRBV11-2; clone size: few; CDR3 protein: CASSQIPSTGKIYGYTF; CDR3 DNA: TGTGCCAGCAGCCAAATCCCTTCTACAGGGAAAATCTATGGCTACACCTTC
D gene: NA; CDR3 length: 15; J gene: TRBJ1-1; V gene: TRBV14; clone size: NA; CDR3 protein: CASSQEVQQRSEAFF; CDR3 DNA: TGTGCCAGCAGCCAAGAGGTCCAGCAGAGGTCTGAAGCTTTCTTT
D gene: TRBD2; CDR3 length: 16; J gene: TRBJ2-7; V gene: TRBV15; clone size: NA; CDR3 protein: CATSRVRAGLGYEQYF; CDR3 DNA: TGTGCCACCAGCAGAGTGAGGGCGGGACTAGGCTACGAGCAGTACTTC
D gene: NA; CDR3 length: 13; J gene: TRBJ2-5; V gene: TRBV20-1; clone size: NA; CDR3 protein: CSEGGGLWETQYF; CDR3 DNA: TGCAGTGAAGGGGGAGGTCTGTGGGAGACCCAGTACTTC
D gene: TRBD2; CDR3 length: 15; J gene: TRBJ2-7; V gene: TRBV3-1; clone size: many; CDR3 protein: CASSQELAGHGEQYF; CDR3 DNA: TGTGCCAGCAGCCAAGAATTAGCGGGGCACGGCGAGCAGTACTTC
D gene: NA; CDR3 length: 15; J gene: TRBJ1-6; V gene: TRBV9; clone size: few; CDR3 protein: CASSVGGLSNSPLHF; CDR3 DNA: TGTGCCAGCAGCGTAGGGGGACTCAGTAATTCACCCCTCCACTTT
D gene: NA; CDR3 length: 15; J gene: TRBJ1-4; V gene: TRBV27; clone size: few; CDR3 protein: CASSFTGRLNEKLFF; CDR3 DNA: TGTGCCAGCAGTTTTACAGGCCGTTTGAATGAAAAACTGTTTTTT
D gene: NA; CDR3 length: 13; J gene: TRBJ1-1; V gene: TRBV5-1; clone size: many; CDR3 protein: CASSQTGRSEAFF; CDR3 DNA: TGCGCCAGCAGCCAAACAGGGAGGTCTGAAGCTTTCTTT
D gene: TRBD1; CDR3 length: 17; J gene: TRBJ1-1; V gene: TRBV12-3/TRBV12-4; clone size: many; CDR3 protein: CASSVTGGGGVGTEAFF; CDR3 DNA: TGTGCCAGCAGCGTGACAGGGGGCGGAGGTGTTGGCACTGAAGCTTTCTTT
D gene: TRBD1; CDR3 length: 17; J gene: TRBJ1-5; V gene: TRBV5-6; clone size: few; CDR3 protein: CASSSRTGTYSNQPQHF; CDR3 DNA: TGTGCCAGCAGCTCCCGGACAGGAACATATAGCAATCAGCCCCAGCATTTT
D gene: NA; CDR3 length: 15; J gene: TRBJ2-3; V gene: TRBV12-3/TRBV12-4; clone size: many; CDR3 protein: CASSFRASGTDTQYF; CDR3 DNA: TGTGCCAGCAGCTTTAGGGCTAGCGGCACAGATACGCAGTATTTT
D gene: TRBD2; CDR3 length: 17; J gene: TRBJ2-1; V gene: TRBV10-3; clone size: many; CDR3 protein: CAISESRRLAEYNEQFF; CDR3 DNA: TGTGCCATCAGTGAGTCTAGGCGACTAGCTGAATACAATGAGCAGTTCTTC
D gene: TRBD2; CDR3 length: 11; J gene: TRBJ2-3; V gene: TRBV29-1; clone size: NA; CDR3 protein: CSVPRGGTQYF; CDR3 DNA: TGCAGCGTTCCCCGGGGGGGTACGCAGTATTTT
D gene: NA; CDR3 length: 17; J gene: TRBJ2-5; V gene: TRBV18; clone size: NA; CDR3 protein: CASSPPTGKEGQETQYF; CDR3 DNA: TGTGCCAGCTCACCACCAACGGGAAAGGAGGGGCAAGAGACCCAGTACTTC
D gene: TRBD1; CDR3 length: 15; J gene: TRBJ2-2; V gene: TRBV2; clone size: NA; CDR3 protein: CASSAGQGTSGELFF; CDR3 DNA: TGTGCCAGCAGTGCGGGACAGGGAACATCCGGGGAGCTGTTTTTT
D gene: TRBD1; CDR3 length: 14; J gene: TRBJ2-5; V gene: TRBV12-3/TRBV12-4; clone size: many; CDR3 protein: CASSPGQGWETQYF; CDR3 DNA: TGTGCCAGCAGCCCGGGACAGGGATGGGAGACCCAGTACTTC
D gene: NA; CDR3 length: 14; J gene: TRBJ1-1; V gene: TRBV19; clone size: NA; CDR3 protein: CASSKGRTNTEAFF; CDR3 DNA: TGTGCCAGTAGTAAGGGACGGACGAACACTGAAGCTTTCTTT
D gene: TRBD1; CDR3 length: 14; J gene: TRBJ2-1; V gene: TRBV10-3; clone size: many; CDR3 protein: CAIGRDRGDNEQFF; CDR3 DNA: TGTGCCATCGGACGAGACAGGGGTGACAATGAGCAGTTCTTC
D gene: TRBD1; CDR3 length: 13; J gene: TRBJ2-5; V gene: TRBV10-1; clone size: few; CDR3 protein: CASSETGVGTQYF; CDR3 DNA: TGCGCCAGCAGTGAGACAGGGGTCGGGACCCAGTACTTC
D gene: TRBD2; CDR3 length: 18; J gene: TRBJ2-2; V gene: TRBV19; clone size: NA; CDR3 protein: CASSCALSGRPATGELFF; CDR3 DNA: TGTGCCAGTAGTTGCGCCCTCAGCGGGAGGCCAGCCACCGGGGAGCTGTTTTTT
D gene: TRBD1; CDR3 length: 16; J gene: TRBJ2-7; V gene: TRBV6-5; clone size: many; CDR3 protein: CASSYSSDRGKNEQYF; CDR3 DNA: TGTGCCAGCAGTTACTCGTCGGACAGGGGGAAAAACGAGCAGTACTTC
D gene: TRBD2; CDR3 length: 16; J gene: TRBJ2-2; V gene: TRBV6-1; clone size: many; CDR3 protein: CASRKPPGGSTGELFF; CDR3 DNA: TGTGCCAGCAGAAAGCCCCCCGGCGGGAGTACCGGGGAGCTGTTTTTT
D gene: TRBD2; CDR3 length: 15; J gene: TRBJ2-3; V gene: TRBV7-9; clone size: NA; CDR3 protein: CASSSRLAVTDTQYF; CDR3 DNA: TGTGCCAGCAGCTCCCGACTAGCGGTCACAGATACGCAGTATTTT
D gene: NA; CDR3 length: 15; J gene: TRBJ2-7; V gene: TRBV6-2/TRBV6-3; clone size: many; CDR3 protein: CASSLVPTGTYEQYF; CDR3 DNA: TGTGCCAGCAGTTTAGTTCCCACCGGGACCTACGAGCAGTACTTC
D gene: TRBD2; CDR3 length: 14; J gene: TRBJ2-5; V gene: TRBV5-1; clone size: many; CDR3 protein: CASKLAGGQETQYF; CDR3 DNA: TGCGCCAGCAAACTAGCGGGAGGGCAAGAGACCCAGTACTTC
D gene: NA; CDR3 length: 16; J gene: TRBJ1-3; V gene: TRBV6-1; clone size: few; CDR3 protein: CASSDVSRYSGNTIYF; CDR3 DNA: TGTGCCAGCAGTGATGTCAGCAGGTACTCTGGAAACACCATATATTTT
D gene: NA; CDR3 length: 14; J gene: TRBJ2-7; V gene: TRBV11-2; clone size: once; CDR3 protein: CASSLLLAASEQYF; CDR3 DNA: TGTGCCAGCAGCTTGTTACTAGCTGCTAGTGAGCAGTACTTC
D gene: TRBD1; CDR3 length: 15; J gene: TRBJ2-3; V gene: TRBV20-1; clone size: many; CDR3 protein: CSAGSDRGLVDTQYF; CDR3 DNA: TGCAGTGCTGGCTCCGACAGGGGGTTAGTTGATACGCAGTATTTT
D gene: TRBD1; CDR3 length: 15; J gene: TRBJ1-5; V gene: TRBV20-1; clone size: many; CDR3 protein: CSARAKQGAGQPQHF; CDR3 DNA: TGCAGTGCTAGAGCCAAACAGGGGGCAGGTCAGCCCCAGCATTTT
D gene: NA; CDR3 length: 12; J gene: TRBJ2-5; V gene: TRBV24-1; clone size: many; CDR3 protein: CATSDFGETQYF; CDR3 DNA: TGTGCCACCAGTGATTTTGGGGAGACCCAGTACTTC
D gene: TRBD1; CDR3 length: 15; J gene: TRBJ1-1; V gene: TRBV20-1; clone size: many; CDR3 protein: CSARDSTGRNTEAFF; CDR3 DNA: TGCAGTGCTAGAGATTCGACAGGGAGGAACACTGAAGCTTTCTTT
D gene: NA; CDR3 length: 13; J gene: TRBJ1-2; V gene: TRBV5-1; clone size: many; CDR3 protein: CASSLAVNYGYTF; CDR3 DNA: TGTGCCAGCAGCTTGGCCGTAAACTATGGCTACACCTTC
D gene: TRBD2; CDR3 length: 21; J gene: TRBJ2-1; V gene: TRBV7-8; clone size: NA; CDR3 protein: CASSVLSAGAGRLSSYNEQFF; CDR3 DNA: TGTGCCAGCAGCGTCCTTTCCGCGGGAGCGGGACGTCTGAGCTCCTACAATGAGCAGTTCTTC
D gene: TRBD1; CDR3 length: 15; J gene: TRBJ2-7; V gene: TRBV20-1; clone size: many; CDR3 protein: CSAHAQDRVGYEQYF; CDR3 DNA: TGCAGTGCCCATGCACAGGACAGGGTCGGATACGAGCAGTACTTC